This T cell receptor beta chain was recovered during a study of identical twins. General study findings and limits: Twin-shared out-of-frame alpha sequences were enriched for low generation probability. Zero-insertion findings could be partly confounded by invariant cells (MAIT and iNKT cells). Cord blood beta clonotypes that were abundant carried fewer insertions, and memory repertoires showed no such trend.

Germline assignment: CDR1 LGHDT and CDR2 YNNKEL (reference sequence). The CDR3 runs 16 residues. The ends were cut back, 1 base at V and 2 bases at J, with 13 bases in the middle. TCRdb re-called the 5' RACE reads through MiXCR, storing one row per CDR3 protein. The sample holds approximately 530,000 distinct CDR3 sequences, around 24% seen once. In regard to this clonotype: The antigen remains undetermined.

This sample was also put to use in a study of yellow fever vaccine responses in identical twins.

The chain links TRBV3-1 to TRBJ2-3, with no clear D. This TCR derives from a woman in her late teens or twenties in good health. The sequenced sample consisted of CD4+ T cells sorted from blood. CDR3 nucleotides: TGTGCCAGCAGCCAAGGAAACGCGGCCGACACAGATACGCAGTATTTT. Translating gives CASSQGNAADTDTQYF.